This record concerns one TCR beta chain sequence. Its antigen remains unidentified. The sample comes from a study of shared clonotypes between healthy human individuals. Overall study: Donors were two women and a few men aged 18 to 49. Study-wide results and caveats: Clonotypes which were not shared had lower generation probabilities than clonotypes that all four donors shared.

This CDR3 contains 15 residues. Germline V gene lookup returns CDR1 LNHNV and CDR2 YYDKDF (reference sequence). The junction had 11 bases not matched to a gene; V was cut back by 6 bases and J by 8 bases. Only in-frame clones appear in the TCRdb table, and some are missing; sequencing was by immunoSEQ multiplex PCR. The sample contains roughly 1.4 million clones, less than 99% of which appear only once. This clonotype originated in a man aged 25-45 years in good health. Sequenced material: naive CD4+ T cells sorted from blood. The subset was: CD45RA+ positively selected. The chain joins TRBV15 to TRBJ2-1; TRBD1 matches at 9 bases. The CDR3 here is CATSIPGTGTDEQFF. CDR3 bases: TGTGCCACCAGTATACCCGGGACAGGGACTGATGAGCAGTTCTTC.